These 11 T cell receptor beta chains originate from one sample sequenced in a study of cytomegalovirus exposure and HLA in healthy donors. PCR employed 60 Vbeta and 13 Jbeta primers. Method: immunoSEQ multiplex PCR; TCRdb's copy keeps in-frame clones and lacks some. The data show about 130,000 clones, approximately 87% seen once. The sample taken for sequencing was PBMCs. These receptors came from a man between 18 and 29 years old in good health and CMV-seropositive.

The chain combines TRBV4-1 with TRBJ1-4; tentatively, D is TRBD1 (6 bases). V lost 0 bases and J lost 7, with 21 bases in between. CDR3 length: 18 amino acids. Germline V gene data show CDR1 as MGHRA and CDR2 as YSYEKL. CDR3 region: CASSQDRGGGGSSEKLFF. The CDR3 nucleotides read TGCGCCAGCAGCCAAGATCGAGGAGGGGGGGGTTCGAGTGAAAAACTGTTTTTT.

The V call is TRBV9, the J call TRBJ2-2; unclear D gene. Germline V CDR1 and CDR2: SGDLS, YYNGEE. This CDR3 spans 12 amino acids. V was pared by 5 bases and J by 4 bases, with 6 bases between. The CDR3 reads CASSHSTGELFF. The CDR3 DNA sequence: TGTGCCAGCAGTCACAGCACCGGGGAGCTGTTTTTT.

This clone was seen a single time. The chain couples TRBV9 to TRBJ1-5; maybe TRBD1 (6 bases). Trimming removed 4 bases from V and 5 bases from J, with 13 bases in between. Germline CDR1 reads SGDLS; CDR2 reads YYNGEE. The CDR3 is made up of 14 amino acids. This CDR3 reads CASSREGEYQPQHF. The CDR3 bases are TGTGCCAGCAGCCGGGAGGGGGAATATCAGCCCCAGCATTTT.

The rearrangement uses TRBV7-2 and TRBJ1-5; TRBD1 is a possible D gene (6 bases). This CDR3 has 16 residues. V dropped 0 bases and J dropped 4 bases, with 13 bases sitting between them. The germline V gene has CDR1 SGHTA and CDR2 FQGNSA. DNA for the CDR3: TGTGCCAGCAGCTTAGCCGACAGGAAAAGGAATCAGCCCCAGCATTTT. It translates to CASSLADRKRNQPQHF.

The gene calls are TRBV7-8 and TRBJ2-7; maybe TRBD2 (7 bases). CDR1 and CDR2 from the germline V gene are SGHVS and FQNEAQ. The CDR3 consists of 15 residues. V lost 1 base to trimming and J lost 2 bases, with 12 bases between them. The CDR3: CASSLGGGHTYEQYF. The CDR3 coding sequence is TGTGCCAGCAGCTTAGGCGGGGGCCATACCTACGAGCAGTACTTC.

The chain links TRBV10-3 to TRBJ2-5, with D hard to call. Between the trimmed V and J ends, which lost 2 bases and 2 bases, there was a span of 12 bases. Germline CDR1 ENHRY, CDR2 SYGVKD. The CDR3 loop spans 15 amino acids. The CDR3 reads CAISEGSTLQETQYF. CDR3 DNA: TGTGCCATCAGTGAGGGTTCCACCCTACAAGAGACCCAGTACTTC.

The rearrangement uses TRBV4-1 and TRBJ1-6, with D uncertain. The V and J ends lost 4 bases and 7 bases respectively, with 23 bases between them. In germline, CDR1 is MGHRA, CDR2 YSYEKL. This CDR3 region has 18 residues. CDR3 DNA sequence: TGCGCCAGCAGCCCCTCCGAGTCGGGAATCCCGGGGAATTCACCCCTCCACTTT. Encoded protein: CASSPSESGIPGNSPLHF.

This clone was picked up one time. The chain uses TRBV27 and TRBJ2-7, with TRBD1 matching over 9 bases. This CDR3 is 15 amino acids long. The V gene end was trimmed by 5 bases and the J gene end by 5 bases; junction bases not matched to a gene: 10. CDR1 MNHEY and CDR2 SMNVEV come from the germline V gene (reference sequence). The CDR3 region has the DNA TGTGCCAGCAGTAGGCCCGGGACAGGGTCCCACGAGCAGTACTTC. Amino acid sequence: CASSRPGTGSHEQYF.

The CDR3 here is CASRLLLAPTSTDTQYF. As DNA, the CDR3 is TGTGCCAGCAGACTACTTTTAGCCCCAACTAGCACAGATACGCAGTATTTT. The chain couples TRBV5-4 to TRBJ2-3; D remains unclear. The V end was cut by 5 bases, the J end by 0 bases, with 19 bases between. The CDR3 extends over 17 amino acids. Germline CDR1 reads SGHNT; CDR2 reads YYREEE (reference sequence).

A note on this clone: The sample holds other DNA sequences that translate to the same CDR3. The chain recombines TRBV27 with TRBJ1-1; D remains unclear. Germline values: CDR1 MNHEY, CDR2 SMNVEV (reference sequence). V lost 8 bases, J lost 1 base, and 11 bases lay in between. This CDR3 has 13 amino acids. CDR3 in DNA: TGTGCCAGCTCCCTGGGCCAGAACACTGAAGCTTTCTTT. Translating gives CASSLGQNTEAFF.

This sequence joins TRBV4-1 and TRBJ2-2; 10 bases map to TRBD2. V lost 3 bases and J lost 2; bases outside the gene matches: 3. Germline CDR1 and CDR2: MGHRA and YSYEKL. The CDR3 covers 16 residues. The CDR3 spells CASSHRTSGNTGELFF. CDR3 DNA sequence: TGCGCCAGCAGCCACCGGACTAGCGGAAACACCGGGGAGCTGTTTTTT.